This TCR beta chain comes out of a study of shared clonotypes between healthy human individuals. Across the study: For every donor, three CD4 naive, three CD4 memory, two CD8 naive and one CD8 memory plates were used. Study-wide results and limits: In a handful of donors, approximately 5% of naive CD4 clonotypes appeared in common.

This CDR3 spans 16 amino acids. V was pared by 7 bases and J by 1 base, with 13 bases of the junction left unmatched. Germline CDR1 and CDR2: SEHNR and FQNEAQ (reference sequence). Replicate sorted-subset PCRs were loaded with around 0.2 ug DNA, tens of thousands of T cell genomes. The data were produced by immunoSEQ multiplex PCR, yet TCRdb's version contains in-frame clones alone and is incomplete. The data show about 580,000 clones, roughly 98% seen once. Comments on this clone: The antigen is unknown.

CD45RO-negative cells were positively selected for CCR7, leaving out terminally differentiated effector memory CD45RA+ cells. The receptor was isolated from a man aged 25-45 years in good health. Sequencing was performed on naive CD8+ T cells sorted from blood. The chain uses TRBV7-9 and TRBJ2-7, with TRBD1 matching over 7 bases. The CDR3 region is CASTISGQVISYEQYF. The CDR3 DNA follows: TGTGCCAGCACCATCTCAGGACAGGTGATATCCTACGAGCAGTACTTC.